One and the same sample provided the 29 T cell receptor beta chains below, sequenced in a study of blood T cell repertoires in COVID-19. Clones were sequenced by immunoSEQ multiplex PCR, and TCRdb holds only the in-frame ones, with some missing. The sample shows 150,000 to 200,000 clones, 65% to 85% of them seen only once. Source material: peripheral blood. These receptors originate from a human donor with acute or convalescent COVID-19. The donor label of this sample is uncertain.

V usage is TRBV5-1 and J usage is TRBJ2-1; weak D call: TRBD1 (7 bases). V was clipped by 3 bases and J by 6 bases, with 16 bases between them. Germline V gives CDR1 SGHRS, CDR2 YFSETQ. The CDR3 has 15 residues. CDR3 amino acids: CASSSGDSPRNEQFF. CDR3 sequence (DNA): TGCGCCAGCAGCTCGGGGGACAGTCCACGCAATGAGCAGTTCTTC. The whole variable domain, filled in from reference TRBV5-1 and TRBJ2-1, reads KAGVTQTPRYLIKTRGQQVTLSCSPISGHRSVSWYQQTPGQGLQFLFEYFSETQRNKGNFPGRFSGRQFSNSRSEMNVSTLELGDSALYLCASSSGDSPRNEQFFGPGTRLTVL.

The chain has TRBV5-1 and TRBJ1-2; D is ambiguous. This CDR3 is 14 amino acids long. Germline V gene sequence: CDR1 SGHRS, CDR2 YFSETQ. Trimming cost V 0 bases and J 5 bases, with 11 bases left between them. CDR3 amino acids: CASSLGPRDYGYTF. The CDR3 bases are TGCGCCAGCAGCTTGGGCCCGAGGGATTATGGCTACACCTTC.

This sequence joins TRBV20-1 and TRBJ1-1, with D tentatively TRBD1 (5 bases). In germline, CDR1 is DFQATT, CDR2 SNEGSKA (reference sequence). V was trimmed by 3 bases and J by 3 bases, leaving 8 bases between them. The CDR3 contains 12 residues. In DNA form, the CDR3 reads TGCAGTGCTAGTCCCAGGGACACTGAAGCTTTCTTT. It encodes CSASPRDTEAFF.

This clone was recorded once. The rearrangement links TRBV19 to TRBJ1-2; 8 nucleotides match TRBD1. CDR3 length equals 14 residues. Losses at the gene ends were 7 bases for V and 5 bases for J; bases not matched to a gene: 9. Germline lookup yields CDR1 LNHDA and CDR2 SQIVND (reference sequence). The CDR3 coding sequence is TGTGCCAGTACCCGGCCGGGACAGGTATATGGCTACACCTTC. Protein: CASTRPGQVYGYTF.

V gene TRBV7-3 combines with J gene TRBJ2-2; possible D gene TRBD1, 6 bases. Trimming left V 3 bases short and J 6 bases short, with 17 bases between. This CDR3 is built from 16 residues. Germline V CDR1 and CDR2: SGHTA, FQGTGA. CDR3 in amino acids: CASSFMGVGAAGELFF. Here the CDR3 DNA reads TGTGCCAGCAGCTTTATGGGAGTGGGGGCGGCCGGGGAGCTGTTTTTT.

The V call is TRBV3-1 (or the pseudogene TRBV3-2), the J call TRBJ1-2, with 10 bases matching TRBD1. The V and J ends lost 4 bases and 8 bases, in that order; junction bases with no gene match: 7. CDR1 and CDR2 from the germline V gene are LGHDT and YNNKEL (reference sequence). The CDR3 totals 14 residues. The CDR3: CASSPYGQGDGYTF. In nucleotides, the CDR3 is TGTGCCAGCAGCCCGTACGGACAGGGGGACGGCTACACCTTC.

This clone showed up just once. At one boundary the junction diverges from the germline segment, which might be a read error. This chain uses TRBV5-1 with TRBJ2-2; the match to TRBD2 covers 12 bases. CDR1 SGHRS and CDR2 YFSETQ come from the germline V gene. This CDR3 has 15 residues. CDR3 DNA: TGCGCCAGCAGCTCCGGACTAGCGGGGTCCGGTGAGCTGTTTTTT. Encoded protein: CASSSGLAGSGELFF.

V is TRBV4-2 and J is TRBJ1-5; D perhaps matches TRBD1 (5 bases). V was clipped by 5 bases and J by 0 bases, with 8 bases between them. Looked up from germline, CDR1 is LGHNA and CDR2 is YNFKEQ. This CDR3 comprises 14 residues. CDR3 in amino acids: CASSKQGSNQPQHF. CDR3 sequence (DNA): TGTGCCAGCAGCAAGCAGGGTAGCAATCAGCCCCAGCATTTT.

Of note for this clone: At the DNA level, this CDR3 is encoded by other sequences in the same sample as well. The chain couples TRBV7-8 to TRBJ2-7; perhaps TRBD1 as D (6 bases). The germline gives CDR1 SGHVS, CDR2 FQNEAQ. V was trimmed by 5 bases and J by 7 bases, leaving 12 bases between them. The CDR3 has 12 residues. This CDR3 is CASSTSGEEQYF. DNA of the CDR3: TGTGCCAGCAGCACTTCAGGGGAAGAGCAGTACTTC.

The chain has TRBV25-1 and TRBJ2-5; 12 bases align to TRBD2. This CDR3 spans 16 amino acids. The trim removed 2 bases at V and 4 bases at J, leaving 5 bases unmatched. From germline, CDR1 is MGHDK and CDR2 SYGVNS. The CDR3, as DNA: TGTGCCAGCAGTGAAATTCTAGCGGGGGGGCGAGAGACCCAGTACTTC. It yields the protein CASSEILAGGRETQYF.

This rearrangement joins TRBV7-2 to TRBJ1-5; 7 bases are shared with TRBD1. The CDR3 extends over 14 amino acids. CDR1 is SGHTA and CDR2 is FQGNSA in the germline V gene. Trimming cost V 4 bases and J 4 bases; bases outside gene matches: 4. CDR3: CASSSTGKNQPQHF. In DNA, the CDR3 is TGTGCCAGCAGCTCGACAGGGAAAAATCAGCCCCAGCATTTT.

V gene TRBV20-1 combines with J gene TRBJ2-1; D is possibly TRBD2 (5 bases). Germline V gene sequence: CDR1 DFQATT, CDR2 SNEGSKA (reference sequence). Trimming cost V 3 bases and J 12 bases, with 18 bases left between them. The CDR3 extends over 13 amino acids. The DNA of the CDR3 is TGCAGTGCTAGTGGTCTAGCCCCCGACGGGCAGTTCTTC. Translated: CSASGLAPDGQFF.

The gene calls are TRBV18 and TRBJ2-1; TRBD2 agrees at 14 bases. Germline CDR1 KGHSH, CDR2 LQKENI. Losses at the gene ends were 3 bases for V and 8 bases for J; bases not matched to a gene: 3. CDR3 length: 15 residues. DNA for the CDR3: TGTGCCAGCTCACCCGGGACTAGCGGGAGATATGAGCAGTTCTTC. It yields the protein CASSPGTSGRYEQFF.

The genes are TRBV7-9 and TRBJ1-1, with a possible D match to TRBD1 (5 bases). There are 13 residues in the CDR3. Deletions cut 5 bases from V and 5 bases from J, with 12 bases between. Germline V gene lookup returns CDR1 SEHNR and CDR2 FQNEAQ (reference sequence). The CDR3 DNA is TGTGCCAGCAGCCCGGTCGGGGGTACTGAAGCTTTCTTT. Its translation: CASSPVGGTEAFF.

This clone showed up just once. V and J are TRBV2 and TRBJ1-6; 8 positions agree with TRBD1. Looked up from germline, CDR1 is SNHLY and CDR2 is FYNNEI. The CDR3 is 15 residues long. J gave up 6 bases and V 4 bases, and 5 bases lay outside the gene matches. The CDR3 loop is CASSVIQGANSPLHF. The DNA of the CDR3 is TGTGCCAGCAGTGTTATTCAGGGGGCTAATTCACCCCTCCACTTT.

This clone was seen just once. V usage is TRBV6-1 and J usage is TRBJ1-4; 7 bases map to TRBD1. The CDR3 is made up of 19 amino acids. V lost 2 bases and J lost 12; bases outside the gene matches: 24. Germline V gives CDR1 MNHNS, CDR2 SASEGT. CDR3 DNA sequence: TGTGCCAGCAGTGAAAGGAAATTTGGTTCGGGGACAGCCTCTGGGGAACTGTTTTTT. Translating it yields CASSERKFGSGTASGELFF.

The genes are TRBV7-9 and TRBJ1-6; the match to TRBD1 covers 9 bases. This CDR3 is 17 amino acids long. The V segment lost 0 bases and the J segment 7 bases; nucleotides outside the gene matches: 7. Per the germline V gene, CDR1 is SEHNR and CDR2 is FQNEAQ (reference sequence). The CDR3 DNA sequence: TGTGCCAGCAGCTTAGCGGGACAGGGCGGAGTGAATTCACCCCTCCACTTT. It is translated as CASSLAGQGGVNSPLHF. The full variable domain, rest sourced from reference TRBV7-9 and TRBJ1-6, is DTGVSQNPRHKITKRGQNVTFRCDPISEHNRLYWYRQTLGQGPEFLTYFQNEAQLEKSRLLSDRFSAERPKGSFSTLEIQRTEQGDSAMYLCASSLAGQGGVNSPLHFGNGTRLTVT.

This clone has at least ten counts. This chain connects TRBV18 to TRBJ1-1, with D unresolved. This CDR3 is 10 amino acids long. Germline loops: CDR1 KGHSH, CDR2 LQKENI. Trimming took off 10 bases at V and 2 bases at J, with 5 bases between the two ends. The CDR3 DNA reads as TGTGCCAACTTAAACACTGAAGCTTTCTTT. Translating gives CANLNTEAFF. The full variable domain, its missing parts supplied by reference TRBV18 and TRBJ1-1, is NAGVMQNPRHLVRRRGQEARLRCSPMKGHSHVYWYRQLPEEGLKFMVYLQKENIIDESGMPKERFSAEFPKEGPSILRIQQVVRGDSAAYFCANLNTEAFFGQGTRLTVV.

V usage is TRBV5-1 and J usage is TRBJ2-5; 9 positions match TRBD2. This CDR3 contains 15 residues. The V and J ends lost 4 bases and 2 bases, in that order; junction bases with no gene match: 6. Germline V gives CDR1 SGHRS, CDR2 YFSETQ. The CDR3 coding sequence is TGCGCCAGCAGCCCGGGGAGCGGGGGGCAAGAGACCCAGTACTTC. Its translation is CASSPGSGGQETQYF.

The gene calls are TRBV7-9 and TRBJ2-3; the D gene is possibly TRBD1 (7 bases). Between the trimmed V and J ends, which lost 0 bases and 3 bases, there was a span of 13 bases. The CDR3 has 16 residues. Germline CDR1 SEHNR, CDR2 FQNEAQ (reference sequence). The DNA of the CDR3 is TGTGCCAGCAGCTTAGCGGGCAGGGGGGCAACAGATACGCAGTATTTT. Amino acids: CASSLAGRGATDTQYF.

V gene TRBV11-3 combines with J gene TRBJ2-7; D possibly corresponds to TRBD1 (6 bases). CDR1 and CDR2 from the germline V gene are SGHNT and YENEEA. This CDR3 is 15 amino acids long. V dropped 6 bases and J dropped 5 bases, with 20 bases sitting between them. CDR3 in amino acids: CASSSRRDIHNEQYF. CDR3 sequence (DNA): TGTGCCAGCAGTTCACGCCGGGACATCCACAACGAGCAGTACTTC.

The chain uses TRBV7-9 and TRBJ1-4; TRBD1 matches 8 bases. Trimming at V came to 5 bases and at J to 4 bases, leaving 3 bases not matched to a gene. Germline loops: CDR1 SEHNR, CDR2 FQNEAQ (reference sequence). The CDR3 sequence is 14 residues long. CDR3 sequence: CASSKGQDNEKLFF. CDR3 DNA sequence: TGTGCCAGCAGCAAGGGACAGGATAATGAAAAACTGTTTTTT.

This clone has just a few counts. The chain joins TRBV28 to TRBJ2-5; D call uncertain. The germline V gene has CDR1 MDHEN and CDR2 SYDVKM. The CDR3 length is 14 residues. The germline V and J ends were trimmed by 2 bases and 7 bases, with 14 bases remaining between them. CDR3 nucleotide sequence: TGTGCCAGCAGTTTACGGGTCCCCCCGCGGACCCAGTACTTC. This translates into CASSLRVPPRTQYF.

This chain connects TRBV2 to TRBJ1-2; TRBD1 agrees at 8 bases. V lost 3 bases and J lost 4; bases outside the gene matches: 4. In germline, CDR1 is SNHLY, CDR2 FYNNEI. The CDR3 covers 14 residues. Here the CDR3 reads CASSEGRGLYGYTF. DNA for the CDR3: TGTGCCAGCAGTGAGGGCAGGGGGCTCTATGGCTACACCTTC.

The V gene is TRBV30, the J gene TRBJ2-7; 9 bases fit TRBD1. The CDR3 runs 13 residues. The germline V gene has CDR1 GTSNPN and CDR2 SVGIG (reference sequence). V was pared by 1 base and J by 5 bases, with 3 bases of the junction left unmatched. The CDR3 region is CAWSDRGHDEQYF. CDR3 coding DNA: TGTGCCTGGAGTGACAGGGGGCACGACGAGCAGTACTTC.

The rearrangement uses TRBV6-5 and TRBJ1-2; D is unclear. Germline loops: CDR1 MNHEY, CDR2 SVGAGI. The V end lost 0 bases, the J end lost 4 bases, and 12 bases lay between the germline ends. CDR3 length: 15 amino acids. The CDR3 is CASSYSSEGGYGYTF. DNA for the CDR3: TGTGCCAGCAGTTACTCGAGTGAGGGAGGCTATGGCTACACCTTC.

The chain links TRBV29-1 to TRBJ2-1; D may be TRBD1 (6 bases). CDR1 SQVTM and CDR2 ANQGSEA come from the germline V gene. V lost 1 base and J 2 bases, leaving 12 bases between the germline ends. The CDR3 is 15 residues long. CDR3 in amino acids: CSVEGGLRAYNEQFF. In nucleotides, the CDR3 is TGCAGCGTTGAAGGGGGGCTAAGGGCCTACAATGAGCAGTTCTTC.

The chain employs TRBV5-6 and TRBJ1-1, with unresolved D. This CDR3 comprises 15 residues. CDR1 and CDR2 from the germline V gene are SGHDT and YYEEEE. Between the trimmed V and J ends, which lost 1 base and 1 base, there was a span of 11 bases. The CDR3, as DNA: TGTGCCAGCAGCTTGTGGCAGGCGCCGAACACTGAAGCTTTCTTT. Protein: CASSLWQAPNTEAFF.

This chain uses TRBV7-6 with TRBJ2-1; TRBD1 agrees at 9 bases. The CDR3 contains 15 residues. Germline V lookup: CDR1 SGHVS, CDR2 FNYEAQ. Losses at the gene ends were 1 base for V and 8 bases for J; bases not matched to a gene: 6. CDR3 protein: CASSLGGTGTDEQFF. The CDR3 coding sequence is TGTGCCAGCAGCTTAGGAGGGACAGGGACGGATGAGCAGTTCTTC.